These T cell receptor beta chains were read from a single sample in a study of control samples from healthy donors and cancer patients. The method was immunoSEQ multiplex PCR; TCRdb's version includes in-frame clones alone and lacks a portion of them. The sample has approximately 92,000 clones; 93% are singletons. Sequencing was carried out using blood. Every receptor here comes from a woman aged 30 to 39 in good health. CDR3s include the opening cysteine and the closing phenylalanine or tryptophan.

V	J	CDR3
TRBV29-1	TRBJ1-1	CSVDVTGYTEAFF
TRBV28	TRBJ1-1	CASRNWATGTDEAFF
TRBV4-1	TRBJ2-3	CASSQASGSETDTQYF
TRBV19	TRBJ2-7	CATAPLAGGPGEQYF
TRBV3-1/TRBV3-2	TRBJ2-3	CASSHVGDTQYF
TRBV6-5	TRBJ1-1	CASSYSGTGTEAFF
TRBV27	TRBJ2-7	CATRAGNEQYF
TRBV9	TRBJ2-3	CASSEGGDSTDTQYF
TRBV10-3	TRBJ1-3	CAISEDRTSGNTIYF
TRBV29-1	TRBJ1-1	CSGRTGNTEAFF
TRBV9	TRBJ2-2	CASSPRPGQGVGTGELFF
TRBV9	TRBJ1-3	CASSVDQAGSGAGNTIYF
TRBV10-3	TRBJ1-5	CAIRQGAEQPQHF
TRBV11-3	TRBJ2-7	CASSPDRGREQYF
TRBV19	TRBJ2-5	CASTTTGQETQYF
TRBV18	TRBJ1-1	CASSPPGPNTEAFF
TRBV6-1	TRBJ2-1	CASSEYWRERYNEQFF
TRBV27	TRBJ2-3	CASSSSTGQVRDTQYF
TRBV12-2	TRBJ1-4	CASRSGTATNEKLFF
TRBV7-9	TRBJ1-2	CASSFETGPNYF
TRBV3-1/TRBV3-2	TRBJ1-2	CASSPLGRPSVF
TRBV5-1	TRBJ2-1	CANSSGTGDNNEQFF
TRBV18	TRBJ1-1	CASSRAGGTEAFF
TRBV11-2	TRBJ2-1	CASSISGTGYNEQFF
TRBV6-6	TRBJ1-6	CASNTGTGKSPLHF
TRBV29-1	TRBJ1-1	CSVDPKGSGGAEAFF
TRBV10-1	TRBJ2-3	CASSEKVGGTDTQYF
TRBV5-1	TRBJ1-1	CASSGQNTEAFF
TRBV27	TRBJ1-6	CASRGTVNSPLHF
TRBV4-1	TRBJ1-2	CASSQDGGRDDYTF
TRBV10-3	TRBJ1-4	CAISTGEKLFF
TRBV27	TRBJ1-1	CASSGAGGANTEAFF
TRBV29-1	TRBJ2-7	CSAGGPRGYEQYF
TRBV2	TRBJ2-2	CASLRGSANTGELFF
TRBV28	TRBJ1-4	CASSLVTRYEKLFF
TRBV19	TRBJ2-2	CASSGTGNTGELFF
TRBV12-3/TRBV12-4	TRBJ2-3	CASKIEDTQYF
TRBV28	TRBJ1-3	CASSRQGSSGNTIYF
TRBV9	TRBJ1-6	CASSVTPADLGLHF
TRBV6-5	TRBJ1-5	CASSYRGGNNQPQHF
TRBV28	TRBJ1-1	CASSTSLGNTEAFF
TRBV27	TRBJ1-6	CASSTQGSYNSPLHF
TRBV20-1	TRBJ2-5	CSASGGGLETQYF
TRBV6-6	TRBJ1-4	CASSTGTVEKLFF
TRBV4-1	TRBJ2-2	CASSQPRQGANTGELFF
TRBV18	TRBJ2-3	CASSPYGGDTQYF
TRBV6-2/TRBV6-3	TRBJ1-5	CASSYPDQYQPQHF
TRBV6-4	TRBJ1-5	CASSTHDRGGSNQPQHF
TRBV19	TRBJ2-1	CASNVAYYSYNEQFF
TRBV11-2	TRBJ2-5	CASSLDRGGPTQYF
TRBV10-3	TRBJ1-1	CAIGDTEAFF
TRBV29-1	TRBJ1-1	CSVVFQVSNTEAFF
TRBV2	TRBJ1-2	CASTGLNYGYTF
TRBV2	TRBJ2-5	CASSVAGVGETQYF